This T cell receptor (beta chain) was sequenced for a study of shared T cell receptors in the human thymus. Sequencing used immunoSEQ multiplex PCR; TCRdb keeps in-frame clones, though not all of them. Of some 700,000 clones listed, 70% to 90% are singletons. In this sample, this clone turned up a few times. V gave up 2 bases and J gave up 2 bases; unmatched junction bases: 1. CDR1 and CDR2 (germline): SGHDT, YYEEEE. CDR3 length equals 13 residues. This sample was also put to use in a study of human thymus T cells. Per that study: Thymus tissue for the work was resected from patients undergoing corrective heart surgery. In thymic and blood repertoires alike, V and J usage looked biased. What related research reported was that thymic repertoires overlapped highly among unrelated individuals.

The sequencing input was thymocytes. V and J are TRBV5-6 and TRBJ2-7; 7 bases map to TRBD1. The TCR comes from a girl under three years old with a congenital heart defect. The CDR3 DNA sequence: TGTGCCAGCAGCTTACAGGGGACCTACGAGCAGTACTTC. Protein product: CASSLQGTYEQYF.